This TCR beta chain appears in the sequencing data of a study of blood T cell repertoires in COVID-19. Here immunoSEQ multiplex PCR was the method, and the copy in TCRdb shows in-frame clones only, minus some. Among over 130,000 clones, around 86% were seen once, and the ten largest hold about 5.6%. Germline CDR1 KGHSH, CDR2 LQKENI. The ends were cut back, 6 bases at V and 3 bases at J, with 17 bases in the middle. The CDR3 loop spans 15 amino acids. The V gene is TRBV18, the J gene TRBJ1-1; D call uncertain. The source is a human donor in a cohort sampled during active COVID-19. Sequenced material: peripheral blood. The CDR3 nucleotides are TGTGCCAGCTCTTTCCGGGAAAATGAGGACACTGAAGCTTTCTTT. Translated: CASSFRENEDTEAFF.